This T cell receptor beta chain was observed in a study of shared clonotypes between healthy human individuals. General study findings and limits: Non-shared clonotypes showed lower generation probabilities than clonotypes common to all four donors. Relative to memory subsets, naive subsets generally showed larger estimated richness.

A note on this clone: Its specificity is unknown.

Splitting of each subset's genomic DNA was done evenly across several immunoSEQ plates. Generated by immunoSEQ multiplex PCR, the TCRdb table keeps only in-frame clones and is missing some. Among roughly 640,000 clones listed, less than 85% were seen once. Partitioning of CD4+ cells yielded a CD45RA+ naive subset and a CD45RA-negative memory subset. Trimming removed 4 bases at V and 0 bases at J, with 11 bases between. This CDR3 spans 15 amino acids. Per germline, CDR1 SGHKS and CDR2 YYEKEE (reference sequence). Sequenced input: memory CD4+ T cells sorted from blood. As for subset: CD45RA-negative fraction. The rearrangement links TRBV5-5 to TRBJ1-5, with D uncertain. The clonotype comes from a woman aged 30 to 39 in good health. CDR3 region: CASSLSGNSNQPQHF. DNA of the CDR3: TGTGCCAGCAGCCTGTCAGGAAATAGCAATCAGCCCCAGCATTTT.